These T cell receptor beta chains were read from a single sample in a study of T-cell memory formation after mild COVID-19. One entry per CDR3 protein results from TCRdb running MiXCR on the 5' RACE reads. The sample lists more than 120,000 distinct CDR3 sequences, about 6% occurring once. Sample: PBMCs or a T cell subset sorted from them (not recorded which). These receptors all come from an adult woman who had mild COVID-19 (a few samples of this study predate the infection). Cell type and time point are not known. Each CDR3 is given with its conserved first and last residue. Fields, in order: J gene, clone size, V gene, D gene, CDR3 protein, CDR3 DNA. The D gene is left open where the match is weak. Clone size, where shown, is once, few, many, or a class for clones that have expanded.

J: TRBJ2-1
size: once
V: TRBV7-3
D: .
CDR3: CASSWDRGDEQFF
DNA: TGTGCCAGCAGCTGGGATAGGGGGGACGAGCAGTTCTTC

J: TRBJ2-2
size: .
V: TRBV12-3/TRBV12-4
D: .
CDR3: CASSFQGAGELFF
DNA: TGTGCCAGCAGTTTTCAGGGCGCCGGGGAGCTGTTTTTT

J: TRBJ2-7
size: many
V: TRBV29-1
D: TRBD1
CDR3: CSTRQGGTYEQYF
DNA: TGCAGCACAAGACAGGGCGGAACCTACGAGCAGTACTTC

J: TRBJ1-3
size: many
V: TRBV5-1
D: .
CDR3: CASREGFEGNTIYF
DNA: TGCGCCAGCCGCGAGGGATTTGAGGGCAACACCATATATTTT

J: TRBJ2-3
size: few
V: TRBV5-1
D: .
CDR3: CASSLGGAATTDTQYF
DNA: TGCGCCAGCAGCTTGGGGGGAGCAGCAACCACAGATACGCAGTATTTT

J: TRBJ2-7
size: .
V: TRBV12-3/TRBV12-4
D: .
CDR3: CASSLGVTYEQYF
DNA: TGTGCCAGCAGTTTGGGGGTGACCTACGAGCAGTACTTC

J: TRBJ2-5
size: many
V: TRBV29-1
D: .
CDR3: CSVGGTAQETQYF
DNA: TGCAGCGTGGGAGGGACAGCGCAAGAGACCCAGTACTTC

J: TRBJ2-7
size: many
V: TRBV29-1
D: TRBD2
CDR3: CSGGLAGAGEQYF
DNA: TGCAGCGGCGGACTAGCGGGAGCAGGAGAGCAGTACTTC

J: TRBJ2-7
size: many
V: TRBV20-1
D: TRBD2
CDR3: CSASPLTSGGHAYEQYF
DNA: TGCAGTGCTAGTCCCCTTACTAGCGGGGGCCATGCCTACGAGCAGTACTTC

J: TRBJ1-6
size: few
V: TRBV30
D: .
CDR3: CAWRGRGQSTYNSPLHF
DNA: TGTGCCTGGAGGGGACGTGGACAGTCGACCTATAATTCACCCCTCCACTTT

J: TRBJ1-6
size: few
V: TRBV9
D: .
CDR3: CASSVSGTNSPLHF
DNA: TGTGCCAGCAGCGTATCGGGGACAAATTCACCCCTCCACTTT

J: TRBJ2-1
size: .
V: TRBV15
D: .
CDR3: CATSTLRDPRNEQFF
DNA: TGTGCCACCAGCACCCTTCGAGACCCTAGGAATGAGCAGTTCTTC

J: TRBJ1-2
size: many
V: TRBV14
D: .
CDR3: CASSPFRGGYGYTF
DNA: TGTGCCAGCAGCCCTTTCCGGGGAGGCTATGGCTACACCTTC

J: TRBJ2-1
size: many
V: TRBV5-5
D: .
CDR3: CASSPQPQGLRDEQFF
DNA: TGTGCCAGCAGCCCACAACCTCAGGGCTTGAGGGATGAGCAGTTCTTC

J: TRBJ2-3
size: .
V: TRBV5-1
D: TRBD1
CDR3: CASSPTPGTGARTDTQYF
DNA: TGCGCCAGCAGCCCAACCCCCGGGACAGGGGCGAGGACAGATACGCAGTATTTT

J: TRBJ1-2
size: many
V: TRBV5-6
D: .
CDR3: CASSLAGYGYTF
DNA: TGTGCCAGCAGCTTAGCAGGTTACGGCTACACCTTC

J: TRBJ2-5
size: .
V: TRBV29-1
D: .
CDR3: CSVEVGEETQYF
DNA: TGCAGCGTTGAAGTTGGGGAAGAGACCCAGTACTTC

J: TRBJ2-1
size: few
V: TRBV9
D: .
CDR3: CASSPIGGLAGSNEQFF
DNA: TGTGCCAGCAGCCCTATAGGGGGTTTAGCGGGTTCCAATGAGCAGTTCTTC

J: TRBJ2-3
size: few
V: TRBV5-6
D: .
CDR3: CASSLVATSTDTQYF
DNA: TGTGCCAGCAGCTTGGTAGCGACTTCCACAGATACGCAGTATTTT

J: TRBJ2-5
size: .
V: TRBV21-1
D: .
CDR3: CASSKRGKRRGETQYF
DNA: TGTGCCAGCAGCAAACGCGGGAAACGCAGGGGCGAGACCCAGTACTTC

J: TRBJ2-1
size: many
V: TRBV29-1
D: TRBD2
CDR3: CSVGRIQRGAYNEQFF
DNA: TGCAGCGTTGGACGTATTCAGCGGGGTGCCTACAATGAGCAGTTCTTC

J: TRBJ1-1
size: .
V: TRBV18
D: TRBD1
CDR3: CASSPGTVTMNTEAFF
DNA: TGTGCCAGCTCCCCCGGGACAGTCACCATGAACACTGAAGCTTTCTTT

J: TRBJ1-5
size: .
V: TRBV5-1
D: .
CDR3: CASSTGLNNQPQHF
DNA: TGCGCCAGCAGCACGGGACTGAACAATCAGCCCCAGCATTTT

J: TRBJ2-1
size: many
V: TRBV9
D: .
CDR3: CASSSVGRFSYNEQFF
DNA: TGTGCCAGCAGCTCCGTGGGGCGGTTCTCCTACAATGAGCAGTTCTTC

J: TRBJ2-3
size: many
V: TRBV29-1
D: .
CDR3: CSVGQGSTDTQYF
DNA: TGCAGCGTTGGGCAGGGAAGCACAGATACGCAGTATTTT

J: TRBJ2-3
size: .
V: TRBV27
D: .
CDR3: CASSFRRVTDTQYF
DNA: TGTGCCAGCAGTTTTCGGCGGGTCACAGATACGCAGTATTTT

J: TRBJ1-1
size: .
V: TRBV19
D: TRBD1
CDR3: CASSRSGTVNTEAFF
DNA: TGTGCCAGTAGTCGCTCCGGGACAGTGAACACTGAAGCTTTCTTT

J: TRBJ2-3
size: .
V: TRBV5-1
D: TRBD2
CDR3: CASSLDSGLAGLGRTDTQYF
DNA: TGCGCCAGCAGCTTGGATTCGGGACTAGCGGGTTTGGGGCGCACAGATACGCAGTATTTT

J: TRBJ2-7
size: many
V: TRBV6-2/TRBV6-3
D: TRBD1
CDR3: CASRRTGEIYEQYF
DNA: TGTGCCAGCAGAAGGACAGGGGAAATCTACGAGCAGTACTTC

J: TRBJ2-1
size: many
V: TRBV7-8
D: .
CDR3: CASSIKQGNNEQFF
DNA: TGTGCCAGCAGCATCAAACAGGGTAACAATGAGCAGTTCTTC

J: TRBJ2-6
size: .
V: TRBV23-1
D: TRBD1
CDR3: CASTADRDILRSGANVLTF
DNA: TGCGCCAGCACCGCGGACAGGGATATCCTCCGCTCTGGGGCCAACGTCCTGACTTTC

J: TRBJ1-2
size: few
V: TRBV5-1
D: .
CDR3: CASSLEDTSWGYTF
DNA: TGCGCCAGCAGCTTGGAGGACACCTCCTGGGGCTACACCTTC

J: TRBJ2-3
size: .
V: TRBV12-3/TRBV12-4
D: .
CDR3: CASSSHGAGTRDTQYF
DNA: TGTGCCAGCAGTTCCCACGGCGCCGGTACTAGGGATACGCAGTATTTT

J: TRBJ1-1
size: many
V: TRBV12-3/TRBV12-4
D: .
CDR3: CASSTLSQGEAFF
DNA: TGTGCCAGCAGTACATTATCGCAGGGAGAAGCTTTCTTT

J: TRBJ2-3
size: few
V: TRBV5-6
D: .
CDR3: CASSLDVQRVDTQYF
DNA: TGTGCCAGCAGCTTGGACGTCCAGAGGGTGGATACGCAGTATTTT

J: TRBJ2-1
size: .
V: TRBV12-3/TRBV12-4
D: .
CDR3: CASSLRGMGNEQFF
DNA: TGTGCCAGCAGCTTGAGGGGAATGGGGAATGAGCAGTTCTTC

J: TRBJ2-3
size: .
V: TRBV29-1
D: .
CDR3: CSVEDRLSTDTQYF
DNA: TGCAGCGTTGAAGACAGACTTAGCACAGATACGCAGTATTTT

J: TRBJ2-5
size: many
V: TRBV10-3
D: TRBD2
CDR3: CAINPTGGQETQYF
DNA: TGTGCCATCAATCCGACGGGAGGGCAAGAGACCCAGTACTTC

J: TRBJ2-1
size: few
V: TRBV7-3
D: .
CDR3: CASSPLGWNEQFF
DNA: TGTGCCAGCAGCCCTCTCGGGTGGAATGAGCAGTTCTTC

J: TRBJ2-1
size: .
V: TRBV7-6
D: TRBD2
CDR3: CASSLTGGRALGEQFF
DNA: TGTGCCAGCAGCTTAACGGGCGGGAGAGCATTAGGTGAGCAGTTCTTC

J: TRBJ1-1
size: .
V: TRBV3-1
D: .
CDR3: CASRDGYTEAFF
DNA: TGTGCCAGCAGGGACGGCTACACTGAAGCTTTCTTT

J: TRBJ2-1
size: few
V: TRBV29-1
D: .
CDR3: CSVEPTGPYNEQFF
DNA: TGCAGCGTTGAACCAACGGGGCCTTACAATGAGCAGTTCTTC

J: TRBJ1-5
size: many
V: TRBV18
D: .
CDR3: CASSPHPRQPQHF
DNA: TGTGCCAGCTCACCGCACCCCCGCCAGCCCCAGCATTTT

J: TRBJ2-6
size: .
V: TRBV27
D: .
CDR3: CASSYRGYGSSGANVLTF
DNA: TGTGCCAGCAGTTATCGGGGGTATGGGTCGTCTGGGGCCAACGTCCTGACTTTC

J: TRBJ2-1
size: .
V: TRBV12-3/TRBV12-4
D: TRBD2
CDR3: CASRSLAGGPGEQFF
DNA: TGTGCCAGCAGGTCACTAGCGGGAGGCCCCGGTGAGCAGTTCTTC

J: TRBJ2-1
size: many
V: TRBV5-1
D: TRBD2
CDR3: CASSSRTSGNGNEQFF
DNA: TGCGCCAGCAGTTCTAGGACTAGCGGGAATGGAAATGAGCAGTTCTTC

J: TRBJ2-1
size: many
V: TRBV20-1
D: .
CDR3: CSASYGGSLNEQFF
DNA: TGCAGTGCTAGTTATGGGGGATCCCTCAATGAGCAGTTCTTC

J: TRBJ2-7
size: .
V: TRBV5-4
D: TRBD2
CDR3: CASSLGLAGGNGEQYF
DNA: TGTGCCAGCAGCCTCGGACTAGCGGGAGGTAACGGGGAGCAGTACTTC